Listed below are T cell receptor beta chains from one sample, sequenced in a study of post-analysis software for immune sequencing data. TCRdb analysed the PCR reads with MiXCR anew, one entry per CDR3 protein. In the table there are about 540,000 distinct CDR3 sequences, roughly 34% of which are singletons. The material sequenced was blood. Source of these receptors: a girl under 18 with multiple sclerosis. CDR3s include the opening cysteine and the closing phenylalanine or tryptophan. Fields, in order: J gene, V gene, clone size, D gene, CDR3 protein, CDR3 DNA. The D gene is left open where the match is weak. Size tells how often a clone was seen (once, few, many) or the class of an expanded clone, and some rows leave it out.

J gene: TRBJ2-4; V gene: TRBV5-6; clone size: -; D gene: -; CDR3 protein: CASSSMDRGLAKNIQYF; CDR3 DNA: TGTGCCAGCAGCTCGATGGACCGGGGACTGGCGAAAAACATTCAGTACTTC
J gene: TRBJ1-2; V gene: TRBV27; clone size: few; D gene: -; CDR3 protein: CASSLSGFGYTF; CDR3 DNA: TGTGCCAGCAGTTTATCAGGATTTGGCTACACCTTC
J gene: TRBJ2-3; V gene: TRBV10-3; clone size: few; D gene: TRBD2; CDR3 protein: CAISDPGLGGTDTQYF; CDR3 DNA: TGTGCCATCAGTGATCCGGGACTAGGGGGCACAGATACGCAGTATTTT
J gene: TRBJ2-1; V gene: TRBV12-3/TRBV12-4; clone size: -; D gene: -; CDR3 protein: CASSFVPYNEQFF; CDR3 DNA: TGTGCCAGCAGTTTTGTTCCCTACAATGAGCAGTTCTTC
J gene: TRBJ1-4; V gene: TRBV7-2; clone size: -; D gene: -; CDR3 protein: CASSLQGRENEKLFF; CDR3 DNA: TGTGCCAGCAGCTTACAAGGCAGGGAGAATGAAAAACTGTTTTTT
J gene: TRBJ2-2; V gene: TRBV3-1; clone size: -; D gene: -; CDR3 protein: CASSQVTLRQGRYTRELFF; CDR3 DNA: TGTGCCAGCAGCCAAGTCACGTTGAGGCAGGGTCGATACACCAGGGAGCTGTTTTTT
J gene: TRBJ1-1; V gene: TRBV9; clone size: -; D gene: -; CDR3 protein: CASSVADTEAFF; CDR3 DNA: TGTGCCAGCAGCGTAGCGGACACTGAAGCTTTCTTT
J gene: TRBJ2-5; V gene: TRBV6-2/TRBV6-3; clone size: -; D gene: TRBD2; CDR3 protein: CASRLLGLAGPQETQYF; CDR3 DNA: TGTGCCAGCAGACTACTGGGACTAGCGGGACCACAAGAGACCCAGTACTTC
J gene: TRBJ2-3; V gene: TRBV9; clone size: many; D gene: -; CDR3 protein: CASSVGSTDTQYF; CDR3 DNA: TGTGCCAGCAGCGTCGGCAGCACAGATACGCAGTATTTT
J gene: TRBJ2-1; V gene: TRBV4-1; clone size: few; D gene: -; CDR3 protein: CASSLGILSSYNEQFF; CDR3 DNA: TGCGCCAGCAGCCTCGGGATTTTAAGCTCCTACAATGAGCAGTTCTTC
J gene: TRBJ1-5; V gene: TRBV12-3/TRBV12-4; clone size: few; D gene: -; CDR3 protein: CASSPRGANNQPQHF; CDR3 DNA: TGTGCCAGCAGCCCTAGAGGGGCCAACAATCAGCCCCAGCATTTT
J gene: TRBJ1-1; V gene: TRBV25-1; clone size: once; D gene: TRBD1; CDR3 protein: CTSRGIGANTEAFF; CDR3 DNA: TGTACCAGCAGGGGGATCGGGGCTAACACTGAAGCTTTCTTT
J gene: TRBJ1-2; V gene: TRBV6-1; clone size: -; D gene: -; CDR3 protein: CASSKTGPNYGYTF; CDR3 DNA: TGTGCCAGCTCGAAGACAGGTCCTAACTATGGCTACACCTTC
J gene: TRBJ2-3; V gene: TRBV4-1; clone size: -; D gene: TRBD1; CDR3 protein: CASSQDLTGGTDTQYF; CDR3 DNA: TGCGCCAGCAGCCAAGACCTGACAGGGGGCACAGATACGCAGTATTTT
J gene: TRBJ2-3; V gene: TRBV11-2; clone size: -; D gene: TRBD1; CDR3 protein: CASSPPGQYSSTDTQYF; CDR3 DNA: TGTGCCAGCAGCCCCCCGGGACAGTACTCTAGCACAGATACGCAGTATTTT
J gene: TRBJ1-5; V gene: TRBV7-8; clone size: -; D gene: -; CDR3 protein: CASSPRILADGNQPQHF; CDR3 DNA: TGTGCCAGCAGCCCGCGAATTCTAGCCGACGGCAATCAGCCCCAGCATTTT
J gene: TRBJ2-7; V gene: TRBV2; clone size: few; D gene: -; CDR3 protein: CASSEGGAFDYEQYF; CDR3 DNA: TGTGCCAGCAGTGAGGGGGGCGCGTTTGACTACGAGCAGTACTTC
J gene: TRBJ2-1; V gene: TRBV2; clone size: -; D gene: -; CDR3 protein: CASSASPLSYNEQFF; CDR3 DNA: TGTGCCAGCAGTGCCAGCCCTCTCTCCTACAATGAGCAGTTCTTC
J gene: TRBJ2-7; V gene: TRBV10-2; clone size: -; D gene: -; CDR3 protein: CASSDLGEEYEQYF; CDR3 DNA: TGCGCCAGCAGTGACTTGGGAGAAGAATACGAGCAGTACTTC
J gene: TRBJ2-7; V gene: TRBV7-2; clone size: -; D gene: TRBD1; CDR3 protein: CASAGDRGLEQYF; CDR3 DNA: TGTGCCAGCGCCGGGGACAGGGGGCTCGAGCAGTACTTC
J gene: TRBJ2-1; V gene: TRBV3-1; clone size: -; D gene: -; CDR3 protein: CASSHSPPYNEQFF; CDR3 DNA: TGTGCCAGCAGCCATAGTCCACCCTACAATGAGCAGTTCTTC
J gene: TRBJ1-5; V gene: TRBV6-2/TRBV6-3; clone size: -; D gene: -; CDR3 protein: CASGGFNQPQHF; CDR3 DNA: TGTGCCAGCGGCGGATTCAATCAGCCCCAGCATTTT
J gene: TRBJ2-3; V gene: TRBV4-2; clone size: few; D gene: TRBD2; CDR3 protein: CASSQGDYDTQYF; CDR3 DNA: TGTGCCAGCAGCCAGGGGGACTATGATACGCAGTATTTT
J gene: TRBJ2-3; V gene: TRBV27; clone size: few; D gene: -; CDR3 protein: CASSLGDRTDTQYF; CDR3 DNA: TGTGCCAGCAGTTTGGGGGACCGCACAGATACGCAGTATTTT
J gene: TRBJ2-5; V gene: TRBV11-2; clone size: -; D gene: TRBD2; CDR3 protein: CASSLGFASGGPFQETQYF; CDR3 DNA: TGTGCCAGCAGCCTAGGTTTTGCTAGCGGGGGGCCTTTCCAAGAGACCCAGTACTTC
J gene: TRBJ1-1; V gene: TRBV18; clone size: few; D gene: -; CDR3 protein: CASSTPGLNTEAFF; CDR3 DNA: TGTGCCAGCTCAACTCCAGGGCTGAACACTGAAGCTTTCTTT
J gene: TRBJ1-2; V gene: TRBV7-9; clone size: few; D gene: -; CDR3 protein: CASSLVLREDYGYTF; CDR3 DNA: TGTGCCAGCAGCTTAGTTCTCAGGGAGGACTATGGCTACACCTTC
J gene: TRBJ2-7; V gene: TRBV6-5; clone size: few; D gene: -; CDR3 protein: CASTPVVGVYEQYF; CDR3 DNA: TGTGCCAGCACCCCGGTAGTGGGGGTCTACGAGCAGTACTTC
J gene: TRBJ1-1; V gene: TRBV3-1; clone size: once; D gene: -; CDR3 protein: CASSPPSRGGTEAFF; CDR3 DNA: TGTGCCAGCAGCCCCCCTTCGCGGGGAGGCACTGAAGCTTTCTTT
J gene: TRBJ1-1; V gene: TRBV6-5; clone size: few; D gene: TRBD1; CDR3 protein: CASRWDRDTEAFF; CDR3 DNA: TGTGCCAGCAGATGGGACAGGGACACTGAAGCTTTCTTT
J gene: TRBJ1-1; V gene: TRBV6-5; clone size: few; D gene: -; CDR3 protein: CASSFRIFTEAFF; CDR3 DNA: TGTGCCAGCAGTTTCCGCATATTCACTGAAGCTTTCTTT
J gene: TRBJ2-7; V gene: TRBV6-5; clone size: -; D gene: TRBD1; CDR3 protein: CASSKIRQGTYEQYF; CDR3 DNA: TGTGCCAGCAGTAAAATACGACAGGGAACCTACGAGCAGTACTTC
J gene: TRBJ2-7; V gene: TRBV20-1; clone size: few; D gene: -; CDR3 protein: CSARTPGTPSYEQYF; CDR3 DNA: TGCAGTGCTAGAACTCCCGGGACACCGTCCTACGAGCAGTACTTC
J gene: TRBJ2-3; V gene: TRBV10-1; clone size: many; D gene: -; CDR3 protein: CASSEESDSTDTQYF; CDR3 DNA: TGCGCCAGCAGTGAAGAGTCGGACAGCACAGATACGCAGTATTTT
J gene: TRBJ1-2; V gene: TRBV7-2; clone size: few; D gene: -; CDR3 protein: CASSLGVMGTGYGYTF; CDR3 DNA: TGTGCCAGCAGCCTAGGGGTTATGGGGACGGGCTATGGCTACACCTTC
J gene: TRBJ2-3; V gene: TRBV10-3; clone size: few; D gene: -; CDR3 protein: CAITSTTTTDTQYF; CDR3 DNA: TGTGCCATCACCTCGACGACCACCACAGATACGCAGTATTTT
J gene: TRBJ1-2; V gene: TRBV5-1; clone size: few; D gene: -; CDR3 protein: CASSLVEYSNYGYTF; CDR3 DNA: TGCGCCAGCAGCTTGGTGGAATATTCAAACTATGGCTACACCTTC
J gene: TRBJ2-5; V gene: TRBV20-1; clone size: -; D gene: TRBD2; CDR3 protein: CSARIIRLAGAGLQYF; CDR3 DNA: TGCAGTGCTAGAATAATTCGACTAGCGGGGGCCGGTTTGCAGTACTTC
J gene: TRBJ2-4; V gene: TRBV7-9; clone size: -; D gene: -; CDR3 protein: CASSPLGVNVENIQYF; CDR3 DNA: TGTGCCAGCAGCCCCCTCGGTGTGAACGTTGAAAACATTCAGTACTTC
J gene: TRBJ1-2; V gene: TRBV3-1; clone size: once; D gene: -; CDR3 protein: CASSPGGIPQIDGYTF; CDR3 DNA: TGTGCCAGCAGCCCAGGAGGCATACCCCAGATAGACGGCTACACCTTC
J gene: TRBJ2-5; V gene: TRBV4-1; clone size: -; D gene: TRBD1; CDR3 protein: CASSRQATGRGNNEQYF; CDR3 DNA: TGCGCCAGCAGTCGACAAGCGACAGGGAGAGGGAACAATGAGCAGTACTTC
J gene: TRBJ2-3; V gene: TRBV7-9; clone size: -; D gene: -; CDR3 protein: CASSSTWTDTQYF; CDR3 DNA: TGTGCCAGCAGCTCAACGTGGACAGATACGCAGTATTTT
J gene: TRBJ2-3; V gene: TRBV10-3; clone size: few; D gene: -; CDR3 protein: CAISNPSPGTDTQYF; CDR3 DNA: TGTGCCATCAGTAACCCCTCGCCAGGCACAGATACGCAGTATTTT
J gene: TRBJ2-7; V gene: TRBV6-6; clone size: few; D gene: -; CDR3 protein: CASSYFARGNYEQYF; CDR3 DNA: TGTGCCAGCAGTTACTTCGCTCGGGGTAACTACGAGCAGTACTTC
J gene: TRBJ1-1; V gene: TRBV6-5; clone size: few; D gene: -; CDR3 protein: CASTSTVRQGTFF; CDR3 DNA: TGTGCCAGCACCTCTACGGTAAGGCAGGGAACTTTCTTT
J gene: TRBJ2-1; V gene: TRBV24-1; clone size: -; D gene: TRBD1; CDR3 protein: CTTSDLQGGQGSSNEQFF; CDR3 DNA: TGTACCACCAGTGATTTGCAAGGGGGACAGGGGTCGAGCAATGAGCAGTTCTTC
J gene: TRBJ2-1; V gene: TRBV25-1; clone size: few; D gene: -; CDR3 protein: CASSGAGYNEQFF; CDR3 DNA: TGTGCCAGCAGTGGCGCAGGGTACAATGAGCAGTTCTTC
J gene: TRBJ1-5; V gene: TRBV2; clone size: -; D gene: -; CDR3 protein: CASSDTPFRGGMGNQPQHF; CDR3 DNA: TGTGCCAGCAGTGATACCCCCTTTCGGGGGGGCATGGGCAATCAGCCCCAGCATTTT
J gene: TRBJ2-5; V gene: TRBV14; clone size: -; D gene: -; CDR3 protein: CASSLLAAHYQETQYF; CDR3 DNA: TGTGCCAGCAGCCTCCTGGCCGCTCACTACCAAGAGACCCAGTACTTC
J gene: TRBJ1-2; V gene: TRBV5-6; clone size: few; D gene: -; CDR3 protein: CASSFGLTRSNYGYTF; CDR3 DNA: TGTGCCAGCAGCTTTGGACTGACTCGATCTAACTATGGCTACACCTTC
J gene: TRBJ1-1; V gene: TRBV7-3; clone size: -; D gene: TRBD1; CDR3 protein: CASSLTGGKGNTEAFF; CDR3 DNA: TGTGCCAGCAGCTTGACAGGGGGCAAGGGGAACACTGAAGCTTTCTTT
J gene: TRBJ2-3; V gene: TRBV5-6; clone size: -; D gene: TRBD1; CDR3 protein: CASSSEQGASDTRYF; CDR3 DNA: TGTGCCAGCAGTAGTGAACAGGGGGCAAGTGATACGCGGTATTTT
J gene: TRBJ1-2; V gene: TRBV20-1; clone size: once; D gene: TRBD1; CDR3 protein: CSARARRTGATGGYTF; CDR3 DNA: TGCAGTGCTAGAGCCCGTAGGACAGGAGCGACGGGAGGCTACACCTTC
J gene: TRBJ1-1; V gene: TRBV10-3; clone size: -; D gene: TRBD1; CDR3 protein: CAISVGQVNTEAFF; CDR3 DNA: TGTGCCATCAGTGTTGGACAGGTGAACACTGAAGCTTTCTTT
J gene: TRBJ2-1; V gene: TRBV11-1; clone size: -; D gene: -; CDR3 protein: CASSLAEYGGNEQFF; CDR3 DNA: TGTGCCAGCAGCTTAGCAGAATATGGAGGGAATGAGCAGTTCTTC